The 32 T cell receptor beta chains listed next were all sequenced from one sample in a study of T cell changes during pregnancy in multiple sclerosis. TCRdb's table, derived via immunoSEQ multiplex PCR, lists solely in-frame clones and lacks some. The top ten clones hold over 8.5% of a sample with around 35,000 clones, approximately 90% of them seen once. The source was CD8+ T cells from peripheral blood mononuclear cells, collected before pregnancy. These receptors came from a female donor with multiple sclerosis, enrolled in a pregnancy study.

This clone has more than one count but fewer than ten. DNA of the CDR3: TGTGCCAGCAGCGTAGCGCAGGGTATGGTGAACACTGAAGCTTTCTTT. Protein sequence: CASSVAQGMVNTEAFF. V is TRBV9 and J is TRBJ1-1, with TRBD1 as a possible D gene (5 bases). The germline V gene has CDR1 SGDLS and CDR2 YYNGEE. The V end was cut by 0 bases, the J end by 0 bases, with 12 bases between. The CDR3 runs 16 residues.

The genes are TRBV29-1 and TRBJ1-1; D call uncertain. V gave up 5 bases and J gave up 0 bases, with 7 bases separating them. Germline V lookup: CDR1 SQVTM, CDR2 ANQGSEA. The CDR3 covers 12 residues. The CDR3 coding sequence is TGCAGCGTTCTTAACATGAACACTGAAGCTTTCTTT. Its protein product is CSVLNMNTEAFF.

CDR3 sequence (DNA): TGTGCCAGAGAGGACAGTGTTAACTACGAGCAGTACTTC. It translates to CAREDSVNYEQYF. The chain combines TRBV2 with TRBJ2-7, with a possible D match to TRBD1 (6 bases). V lost 9 bases, J lost 3 bases, and 15 bases lay in between. Per the germline V gene, CDR1 is SNHLY and CDR2 is FYNNEI. The CDR3 runs to 13 residues.

The chain uses TRBV27 and TRBJ2-2, with D unresolved. The CDR3 runs to 16 residues. Germline V gene sequence: CDR1 MNHEY, CDR2 SMNVEV (reference sequence). Trimming stripped 5 bases from V and 2 bases from J, with 15 bases between. The CDR3 nucleotides are TGTGCCAGCAGTCCCTCGTCATACATAAACACCGGGGAGCTGTTTTTT. Its translation is CASSPSSYINTGELFF.

This chain uses TRBV5-4 with TRBJ2-3; D uncertain. Germline values: CDR1 SGHNT, CDR2 YYREEE (reference sequence). The V end lost 0 bases, the J end lost 2 bases, and 7 bases lay between the germline ends. This CDR3 comprises 14 residues. CDR3 region: CASSLGLDTDTQYF. DNA of the CDR3: TGTGCCAGCAGCTTGGGACTTGACACAGATACGCAGTATTTT.

This chain links TRBV27 with TRBJ2-7; 8 nucleotides agree with TRBD1. This CDR3 is 14 amino acids long. J lost 0 bases, V lost 6 bases, and 4 bases had no gene match. CDR1 is MNHEY, CDR2 SMNVEV, per germline (reference sequence). This CDR3 reads CASRPTGGSYEQYF. The CDR3 bases are TGTGCCAGCAGACCAACAGGGGGCTCCTACGAGCAGTACTTC.

The chain uses TRBV9 and TRBJ2-2; 8 positions agree with TRBD2. There are 14 residues in the CDR3. The V gene's germline CDR1 is SGDLS and CDR2 YYNGEE. With V trimmed by 4 bases and J by 4 bases, 3 bases remained unmatched. CDR3 DNA sequence: TGTGCCAGCAGCACGGGGGGGGGCACCGGGGAGCTGTTTTTT. Translated: CASSTGGGTGELFF.

This clone was seen a few times. This sequence joins TRBV4-3 and TRBJ2-7; maybe TRBD2 (6 bases). V was pared by 1 base and J by 3 bases, with 16 bases between. Germline CDR1 LGHNA, CDR2 YSLEER. CDR3 size: 16 residues. CDR3 DNA: TGCGCCAGCAGCCAAGGGAGGGGCGAGGGAATCTACGAGCAGTACTTC. Its translation: CASSQGRGEGIYEQYF.

The CDR3 DNA is TGTGCCAGCAGCATGGGACAGGGGGAAAACAATGAGCAGTTCTTC. Amino acid sequence: CASSMGQGENNEQFF. The genes are TRBV7-6 and TRBJ2-1; 11 bases map to TRBD1. This CDR3 contains 15 residues. J gave up 5 bases and V 5 bases, and 5 bases lay outside the gene matches. Per the germline V gene, CDR1 is SGHVS and CDR2 is FNYEAQ.

The chain's CDR3 is CASHRQGTGEQYF. CDR3 in DNA: TGTGCCAGCCACCGACAGGGGACTGGAGAGCAGTACTTC. V gene TRBV7-9 combines with J gene TRBJ2-7, with 8 bases fitting TRBD1. Germline lookup yields CDR1 SEHNR and CDR2 FQNEAQ (reference sequence). V dropped 8 bases and J dropped 7; count of bases not matched to a gene: 10. There are 13 residues in the CDR3.

J is TRBJ2-1 and V is TRBV7-6; TRBD2 aligns across 11 bases. The germline gives CDR1 SGHVS, CDR2 FNYEAQ. The V segment lost 5 bases and the J segment 3 bases; nucleotides outside the gene matches: 3. The CDR3 has 15 amino acids. The CDR3 here is CASSHGTSGYNEQFF. CDR3 nucleotides: TGTGCCAGCAGCCACGGGACTAGCGGCTACAATGAGCAGTTCTTC.

This rearrangement joins TRBV14 to TRBJ1-1; D perhaps matches TRBD1 (6 bases). CDR1 and CDR2 (germline): SGHDN, FVKESK. Trimming stripped 4 bases from V and 8 bases from J, with 23 bases between. This CDR3 spans 16 amino acids. CDR3: CASSPRQWAIRGEAFF. The CDR3 DNA reads TGTGCCAGCAGCCCCCGACAGTGGGCAATAAGGGGGGAAGCTTTCTTT.

This chain joins TRBV5-6 and TRBJ1-2, with 8 bases aligning to TRBD1. The CDR3 totals 14 residues. The V gene's germline CDR1 is SGHDT and CDR2 YYEEEE. With V trimmed by 5 bases and J by 4 bases, 7 bases remained unmatched. CDR3 sequence (DNA): TGTGCCAGCAGGACACAGGGGGATTCCTATGGCTACACCTTC. Translating it yields CASRTQGDSYGYTF.

The J gene is TRBJ2-7, the V gene TRBV27, with 11 bases fitting TRBD2. Germline V lookup: CDR1 MNHEY, CDR2 SMNVEV (reference sequence). The CDR3 spans 17 residues. Trimming cost V 7 bases and J 1 base; bases outside gene matches: 12. In DNA, the CDR3 is TGTGCCAGCAAAACGTTACTAGCGGGAGTGCCGTCCTACGAGCAGTACTTC. Its protein is CASKTLLAGVPSYEQYF.

The V and J genes are TRBV4-3 and TRBJ2-3; D is perhaps TRBD2 (5 bases). CDR3 length: 13 residues. Germline CDR1 and CDR2: LGHNA and YSLEER. The V end lost 2 bases, the J end lost 6 bases, and 9 bases lay between the germline ends. CDR3 bases: TGCGCCAGCAGCCAAAGGAGGCAGGATACGCAGTATTTT. This encodes CASSQRRQDTQYF.

This clone was recorded only once. The rearrangement uses TRBV7-6 and TRBJ2-1, with 8 bases matching TRBD2. The CDR3 has 15 residues. CDR1 SGHVS and CDR2 FNYEAQ come from the germline V gene. The ends lost 6 bases at V and 5 bases at J; junction bases unmatched: 9. In DNA form, the CDR3 reads TGTGCCAGCAGTGTAGAAGGTAGCGGGAACAATGAGCAGTTCTTC. Residues: CASSVEGSGNNEQFF.

The rearrangement joins TRBV7-6 to TRBJ1-5; D possibly corresponds to TRBD1 (5 bases). V lost 0 bases and J 7 bases, leaving 13 bases between the germline ends. This CDR3 is built from 15 residues. Germline CDR1 reads SGHVS; CDR2 reads FNYEAQ. In DNA, the CDR3 is TGTGCCAGCAGCTTAGCGGGGCTAGGAGGGCAGCCCCAGCATTTT. The encoded protein is CASSLAGLGGQPQHF.

The chain employs TRBV4-3 and TRBJ2-1; 7 bases are a match to TRBD2. The ends lost 3 bases at V and 5 bases at J; junction bases unmatched: 7. The V gene's germline CDR1 is LGHNA and CDR2 YSLEER. The CDR3 totals 15 residues. The CDR3 DNA follows: TGCGCCAGCAGCCAGGCCGGGACTACCGACAATGAGCAGTTCTTC. This encodes CASSQAGTTDNEQFF.

The V gene is TRBV6-6, the J gene TRBJ2-5; D unresolved. The CDR3 is 14 amino acids. V was pared by 0 bases and J by 3 bases, with 8 bases between. CDR1 and CDR2 (germline): MNHNY, SVGAGI (reference sequence). The CDR3 sequence: CASSYSSLKETQYF. The CDR3 DNA reads TGTGCCAGCAGTTACTCGTCGTTAAAAGAGACCCAGTACTTC.

The chain employs TRBV11-2 and TRBJ2-1; D gene uncertain. This CDR3 is built from 16 residues. Trimming pared 5 bases from V and 10 bases from J, leaving 24 bases between. Per germline, CDR1 SGHAT and CDR2 FQNNGV. CDR3 DNA sequence: TGTGCCAGCAGCCCCTCAAGTAGAAACCCAGGCTTAGAGCAGTTCTTC. This gives the protein CASSPSSRNPGLEQFF.

This clone has a single count. The CDR3 loop is CASSFGQPSVTGELFF. CDR3 nucleotides: TGTGCCAGCAGTTTTGGACAGCCCTCAGTCACCGGGGAGCTGTTTTTT. The chain combines TRBV27 with TRBJ2-2; tentatively, D is TRBD1 (6 bases). In germline, CDR1 is MNHEY, CDR2 SMNVEV (reference sequence). The CDR3 extends over 16 amino acids. With 3 bases removed from V and 4 bases from J, the gap between germline ends came to 15 bases.

The rearrangement uses TRBV27 and TRBJ2-1; D is uncertain. V lost 3 bases, J lost 3 bases, and 6 bases lay in between. This CDR3 is built from 13 residues. Germline V CDR1 and CDR2: MNHEY, SMNVEV (reference sequence). CDR3 sequence: CASSFGHYNEQFF. In nucleotides, the CDR3 is TGTGCCAGCAGTTTTGGCCACTACAATGAGCAGTTCTTC.

This rearrangement joins TRBV5-6 to TRBJ1-1; perhaps TRBD1 as D (5 bases). V was shortened by 2 bases and J by 4 bases, with 6 bases between the two germline ends. The CDR3 covers 12 residues. The germline gives CDR1 SGHDT, CDR2 YYEEEE. Written as DNA, the CDR3 is TGTGCCAGCAGCTTAGGGGTCACTGAAGCTTTCTTT. The encoded protein is CASSLGVTEAFF.

The chain is built from TRBV9 and TRBJ1-1, with D tentatively TRBD1 (5 bases). Germline values: CDR1 SGDLS, CDR2 YYNGEE. The CDR3 contains 15 residues. V dropped 0 bases and J dropped 2 bases, with 11 bases sitting between them. This chain's CDR3 is CASSVATAANTEAFF. CDR3 in DNA: TGTGCCAGCAGCGTAGCGACAGCAGCTAACACTGAAGCTTTCTTT. The variable domain in full, with the rest retrieved from reference TRBV9 and TRBJ1-1, is DSGVTQTPKHLITATGQRVTLRCSPRSGDLSVYWYQQSLDQGLQFLIQYYNGEERAKGNILERFSAQQFPDLHSELNLSSLELGDSALYFCASSVATAANTEAFFGQGTRLTVV.

The chain recombines TRBV13 with TRBJ2-7; possibly TRBD1 for D (6 bases). Germline CDR1 and CDR2: PRHDT and FYEKMQ (reference sequence). This CDR3 contains 15 residues. V shed 4 bases and J shed 0 bases, with 13 bases lying between them. Written as DNA, the CDR3 is TGTGCCAGCAGCTCCCGACAGGTGAGCTCCTACGAGCAGTACTTC. Amino acids: CASSSRQVSSYEQYF.

V and J are TRBV7-6 and TRBJ2-7; tentatively, D is TRBD2 (5 bases). Germline V gene sequence: CDR1 SGHVS, CDR2 FNYEAQ. CDR3 length: 15 amino acids. V was trimmed by 6 bases and J by 3 bases, leaving 18 bases between them. In DNA form, the CDR3 reads TGTGCCAGCAGGCAAGAGCGGAGCACAAGCTACGAGCAGTACTTC. This gives the protein CASRQERSTSYEQYF.

The chain links TRBV5-1 to TRBJ2-2, with 7 positions matching TRBD1. V shed 5 bases, J shed 0 bases, and the junction held 7 bases outside the gene matches. CDR1 is SGHRS, CDR2 YFSETQ, per germline. The CDR3 runs 16 residues. For the CDR3, the DNA is TGCGCCAGCAGACCGACAGGGACCACGAACACCGGGGAGCTGTTTTTT. Protein sequence: CASRPTGTTNTGELFF.

The chain uses TRBV6-6 and TRBJ2-7; D call uncertain. The V gene lost 2 bases and the J gene lost 0 bases, with 11 bases spanning the gap. Looked up from germline, CDR1 is MNHNY and CDR2 is SVGAGI (reference sequence). This CDR3 is 15 amino acids long. The CDR3 reads CASSYGQMNSYEQYF. For the CDR3, the DNA is TGTGCCAGCAGTTACGGGCAAATGAACTCCTACGAGCAGTACTTC.

The chain combines TRBV6-5 with TRBJ1-1, with unresolved D. Germline-derived CDR1 and CDR2 are MNHEY and SVGAGI. The V gene lost 0 bases and the J gene lost 4 bases, with 9 bases spanning the gap. The CDR3 has 14 residues. The chain's CDR3 is CASSYSGEGTEAFF. The CDR3 DNA is TGTGCCAGCAGTTACTCCGGGGAGGGCACTGAAGCTTTCTTT.

This chain links TRBV5-6 with TRBJ2-7; 10 nucleotides agree with TRBD2. Germline trimming cut 4 bases from V and 3 bases from J; bases unmatched to any gene: 4. The CDR3 sequence is 14 residues long. The germline gives CDR1 SGHDT, CDR2 YYEEEE. The DNA for the CDR3 is TGTGCCAGCAGCCAACTAGCGGGGATCTACGAGCAGTACTTC. This sequence encodes CASSQLAGIYEQYF.

CDR3 bases: TGTGCCAGCAGACTCGAGCGGGCTTTTCAAGAGACCCAGTACTTC. As protein: CASRLERAFQETQYF. The chain is built from TRBV2 and TRBJ2-5; D is perhaps TRBD2 (6 bases). The CDR3 spans 15 residues. Germline V gene sequence: CDR1 SNHLY, CDR2 FYNNEI. Trimming pared 6 bases from V and 2 bases from J, leaving 16 bases between.

The V call is TRBV30, the J call TRBJ2-1; 9 nucleotides line up with TRBD1. The CDR3 sequence is 13 residues long. V was pared by 0 bases and J by 8 bases, with 2 bases of the junction left unmatched. From germline, CDR1 is GTSNPN and CDR2 SVGIG (reference sequence). CDR3 residues: CAWSVQGAYEQFF. Written as DNA, the CDR3 is TGTGCCTGGAGTGTACAGGGGGCGTATGAGCAGTTCTTC.